Given below is one TCR beta chain in context. Its antigen is currently unknown. This sample is part of a study of response to subunit inactivated influenza vaccine. Points from the study as a whole: Each seasonal influenza vaccination, the authors suggested, recruits few new T cells.

V lost 5 bases, J lost 5 bases, and 16 bases lay in between. From germline, CDR1 is SEHNR and CDR2 FQNEAQ (reference sequence). The CDR3 is 15 residues long. TCRdb re-derived calls from the RT-PCR reads in MiXCR, one entry per CDR3 protein. The sample contains 450,000 to 700,000 distinct CDR3 sequences, around 15% of which appear only once. This clonotype originated in a man aged 45-65 years who received an inactivated influenza vaccine. The specimen comprised PBMCs from blood, sampled approximately 12 days after vaccination. The chain combines TRBV7-9 with TRBJ2-1; the D gene is possibly TRBD2 (5 bases). As DNA, the CDR3 is TGTGCCAGCAGCACCGGGATCTACCCTGACAATGAGCAGTTCTTC. Translating it yields CASSTGIYPDNEQFF. Together with reference TRBV7-9 and TRBJ2-1, the CDR3 gives the full variable domain: DTGVSQNPRHKITKRGQNVTFRCDPISEHNRLYWYRQTLGQGPEFLTYFQNEAQLEKSRLLSDRFSAERPKGSFSTLEIQRTEQGDSAMYLCASSTGIYPDNEQFFGPGTRLTVL.